Listed below are T cell receptor beta chains from one sample, sequenced in a study of blood T cell repertoires in COVID-19. Sequencing was performed with immunoSEQ multiplex PCR; in TCRdb, only in-frame clones are kept and a portion is missing. The sample holds roughly 59,000 clones, less than 80% seen once. The sequenced sample was peripheral blood. The receptors derive from a human donor in a cohort sampled during active COVID-19. Both conserved end residues are part of each CDR3. D genes are given only for firm matches. Where a row states a size, it is once, few, many or the class of an expanded clone; other rows omit it.

clone size: NA; D gene: NA; J gene: TRBJ1-2; V gene: TRBV6-2/TRBV6-3; CDR3 protein: CASSLLSAGYTF; CDR3 DNA: TGTGCCAGCAGTCTACTCTCCGCAGGCTACACCTTC
clone size: few; D gene: TRBD1; J gene: TRBJ1-2; V gene: TRBV28; CDR3 protein: CASSLGQGLYSGGYTF; CDR3 DNA: TGTGCCAGCAGTTTGGGACAGGGACTTTATTCTGGAGGCTACACCTTC
clone size: NA; D gene: TRBD1; J gene: TRBJ2-5; V gene: TRBV7-9; CDR3 protein: CASSLGDRGGKETQYF; CDR3 DNA: TGTGCCAGCAGCTTAGGGGACAGGGGAGGGAAAGAGACCCAGTACTTC
clone size: NA; D gene: NA; J gene: TRBJ2-5; V gene: TRBV5-4; CDR3 protein: CASSSKAEVPETQYF; CDR3 DNA: TGTGCCAGCAGCTCGAAAGCGGAGGTCCCAGAGACCCAGTACTTC
clone size: NA; D gene: TRBD1; J gene: TRBJ2-5; V gene: TRBV4-2; CDR3 protein: CASSQGTTGSIVSQYF; CDR3 DNA: TGTGCCAGCAGCCAAGGAACGACAGGGTCCATAGTATCCCAGTACTTC
clone size: NA; D gene: NA; J gene: TRBJ2-7; V gene: TRBV19; CDR3 protein: CASSIGETYEQYF; CDR3 DNA: TGTGCCAGTAGTATTGGGGAGACCTACGAGCAGTACTTC
clone size: NA; D gene: TRBD1; J gene: TRBJ2-4; V gene: TRBV19; CDR3 protein: CASSTPLTGAKNIQYF; CDR3 DNA: TGTGCCAGTAGTACTCCTCTGACAGGGGCCAAAAACATTCAGTACTTC
clone size: NA; D gene: TRBD1; J gene: TRBJ1-4; V gene: TRBV6-5; CDR3 protein: CASRRTGGEKLFF; CDR3 DNA: TGTGCCAGCAGGCGGACAGGGGGCGAAAAACTGTTTTTT
clone size: many; D gene: NA; J gene: TRBJ2-2; V gene: TRBV6-2/TRBV6-3; CDR3 protein: CASSYSRTGELFF; CDR3 DNA: TGTGCCAGCAGTTACTCGAGGACCGGGGAGCTGTTTTTT
clone size: NA; D gene: NA; J gene: TRBJ2-1; V gene: TRBV7-9; CDR3 protein: CASSLGSSYNEQFF; CDR3 DNA: TGTGCCAGCAGCTTAGGGAGCTCCTACAATGAGCAGTTCTTC
clone size: NA; D gene: NA; J gene: TRBJ2-7; V gene: TRBV7-9; CDR3 protein: CASSLGRGQTEQYF; CDR3 DNA: TGTGCCAGCAGCTTAGGGAGGGGACAGACCGAGCAGTACTTC
clone size: NA; D gene: NA; J gene: TRBJ2-7; V gene: TRBV9; CDR3 protein: CASSVDTGYEQYF; CDR3 DNA: TGTGCCAGCAGCGTAGATACTGGCTACGAGCAGTACTTC
clone size: NA; D gene: NA; J gene: TRBJ2-1; V gene: TRBV5-5; CDR3 protein: CASSLDPMEEQFF; CDR3 DNA: TGTGCCAGCAGCTTGGACCCGATGGAGGAGCAGTTCTTC
clone size: NA; D gene: NA; J gene: TRBJ1-1; V gene: TRBV5-1; CDR3 protein: CASSRDTGKYGEAFF; CDR3 DNA: TGCGCCAGCAGCCGGGACACCGGGAAGTACGGTGAAGCTTTCTTT
clone size: NA; D gene: NA; J gene: TRBJ2-1; V gene: TRBV5-6; CDR3 protein: CASSLRSRSYNEQFF; CDR3 DNA: TGTGCCAGCAGCTTGCGTAGTCGCTCCTACAATGAGCAGTTCTTC
clone size: NA; D gene: NA; J gene: TRBJ1-6; V gene: TRBV7-2; CDR3 protein: CASSFKRLAGSPLHF; CDR3 DNA: TGTGCCAGCAGCTTTAAAAGGTTGGCGGGCTCACCCCTCCACTTT
clone size: NA; D gene: NA; J gene: TRBJ2-7; V gene: TRBV3-1/TRBV3-2; CDR3 protein: CASSQEKGHYSYEQYF; CDR3 DNA: TGTGCCAGCAGCCAAGAGAAGGGGCATTACTCCTACGAGCAGTACTTC
clone size: NA; D gene: NA; J gene: TRBJ2-1; V gene: TRBV7-2; CDR3 protein: CASSLVPELGFNEQFF; CDR3 DNA: TGTGCCAGCAGCTTAGTACCCGAACTAGGATTCAATGAGCAGTTCTTC
clone size: NA; D gene: TRBD1; J gene: TRBJ1-1; V gene: TRBV5-5; CDR3 protein: CASSLEGQGVTEAFF; CDR3 DNA: TGTGCCAGCAGCTTGGAGGGTCAGGGGGTCACTGAAGCTTTCTTT
clone size: once; D gene: TRBD2; J gene: TRBJ2-2; V gene: TRBV4-1; CDR3 protein: CASSQAASGIGAGELFF; CDR3 DNA: TGCGCCAGCAGCCAAGCGGCTAGCGGGATAGGGGCCGGGGAGCTGTTTTTT
clone size: NA; D gene: NA; J gene: TRBJ1-1; V gene: TRBV5-1; CDR3 protein: CASSLGHGGGTEAFF; CDR3 DNA: TGCGCCAGCAGCTTGGGACATGGGGGCGGCACTGAAGCTTTCTTT
clone size: NA; D gene: TRBD2; J gene: TRBJ2-1; V gene: TRBV6-5; CDR3 protein: CASSYDGGRKSNRFF; CDR3 DNA: TGTGCCAGCAGTTACGATGGCGGGAGGAAGTCCAATAGGTTCTTC
clone size: few; D gene: NA; J gene: TRBJ1-2; V gene: TRBV18; CDR3 protein: CASSPTENYGYTF; CDR3 DNA: TGTGCCAGCTCACCAACAGAGAACTATGGCTACACCTTC
clone size: NA; D gene: TRBD2; J gene: TRBJ2-5; V gene: TRBV20-1; CDR3 protein: CSASWWEGGETQYF; CDR3 DNA: TGCAGTGCTAGTTGGTGGGAGGGCGGAGAGACCCAGTACTTC
clone size: NA; D gene: TRBD1; J gene: TRBJ2-5; V gene: TRBV2; CDR3 protein: CASSERDRGPGETQYF; CDR3 DNA: TGTGCCAGCAGTGAAAGGGACAGGGGGCCGGGAGAGACCCAGTACTTC
clone size: NA; D gene: TRBD2; J gene: TRBJ2-5; V gene: TRBV24-1; CDR3 protein: CATSGTGLAGGPSQETQYF; CDR3 DNA: TGTGCCACCAGTGGAACTGGACTAGCGGGAGGGCCGTCCCAAGAGACCCAGTACTTC
clone size: once; D gene: NA; J gene: TRBJ2-2; V gene: TRBV5-1; CDR3 protein: CASSVGANTGELFF; CDR3 DNA: TGCGCCAGCAGCGTGGGCGCGAACACCGGGGAGCTGTTTTTT
clone size: few; D gene: NA; J gene: TRBJ1-1; V gene: TRBV6-2/TRBV6-3; CDR3 protein: CASSYLRNTEAFF; CDR3 DNA: TGTGCCAGCAGTTACCTCAGGAACACTGAAGCTTTCTTT
clone size: once; D gene: NA; J gene: TRBJ2-1; V gene: TRBV5-1; CDR3 protein: CASSLGGRTYNEQFF; CDR3 DNA: TGCGCCAGCAGCTTGGGGGGGAGGACCTACAATGAGCAGTTCTTC
clone size: NA; D gene: TRBD1; J gene: TRBJ2-3; V gene: TRBV28; CDR3 protein: CASSLGRGWGTDTQYF; CDR3 DNA: TGTGCCAGCAGTTTGGGCAGGGGGTGGGGGACAGATACGCAGTATTTT
clone size: NA; D gene: TRBD2; J gene: TRBJ2-7; V gene: TRBV27; CDR3 protein: CASRALAEGYEQYF; CDR3 DNA: TGTGCCAGCAGAGCCCTAGCGGAAGGTTACGAGCAGTACTTC
clone size: NA; D gene: TRBD1; J gene: TRBJ1-2; V gene: TRBV24-1; CDR3 protein: CATSDWTGGIYGYTF; CDR3 DNA: TGTGCCACCAGTGACTGGACAGGGGGGATCTATGGCTACACCTTC
clone size: NA; D gene: TRBD2; J gene: TRBJ2-2; V gene: TRBV7-2; CDR3 protein: CASRTWRGITTGGELFF; CDR3 DNA: TGTGCCAGCAGAACCTGGCGGGGGATAACAACGGGCGGGGAGCTGTTTTTT
clone size: NA; D gene: TRBD2; J gene: TRBJ2-7; V gene: TRBV6-5; CDR3 protein: CASSYASGPYEQYF; CDR3 DNA: TGTGCCAGCAGTTACGCTAGCGGGCCCTACGAGCAGTACTTC
clone size: few; D gene: TRBD1; J gene: TRBJ2-2; V gene: TRBV6-4; CDR3 protein: CASSTRDRNTGELFF; CDR3 DNA: TGTGCCAGCAGCACTCGGGACAGGAACACCGGGGAGCTGTTTTTT
clone size: few; D gene: NA; J gene: TRBJ2-2; V gene: TRBV6-2/TRBV6-3; CDR3 protein: CASSYSGSETGELFF; CDR3 DNA: TGTGCCAGCAGTTACTCCGGGAGCGAAACCGGGGAGCTGTTTTTT
clone size: once; D gene: TRBD2; J gene: TRBJ2-1; V gene: TRBV6-2/TRBV6-3; CDR3 protein: CASSYGVAGMNYNEQFF; CDR3 DNA: TGTGCCAGCAGTTACGGGGTAGCGGGCATGAACTACAATGAGCAGTTCTTC
clone size: NA; D gene: NA; J gene: TRBJ2-5; V gene: TRBV29-1; CDR3 protein: CSVPLVGTQYF; CDR3 DNA: TGCAGCGTTCCCCTAGTAGGGACCCAGTACTTC
clone size: NA; D gene: NA; J gene: TRBJ2-3; V gene: TRBV2; CDR3 protein: CASSDVGQGTDTQYF; CDR3 DNA: TGTGCCAGCAGTGATGTGGGCCAGGGCACAGATACGCAGTATTTT
clone size: once; D gene: TRBD2; J gene: TRBJ2-1; V gene: TRBV10-3; CDR3 protein: CAISEQIASGMGFYNEQFF; CDR3 DNA: TGTGCCATCAGTGAGCAGATCGCTAGCGGGATGGGGTTTTACAATGAGCAGTTCTTC
clone size: few; D gene: TRBD2; J gene: TRBJ2-2; V gene: TRBV9; CDR3 protein: CASSPGDYLNTGELFF; CDR3 DNA: TGTGCCAGCAGCCCTGGGGACTACCTTAACACCGGGGAGCTGTTTTTT
clone size: NA; D gene: TRBD2; J gene: TRBJ2-1; V gene: TRBV5-1; CDR3 protein: CASSHKAGGVNEQFF; CDR3 DNA: TGCGCCAGCAGCCATAAAGCGGGAGGGGTCAATGAGCAGTTCTTC
clone size: few; D gene: TRBD1; J gene: TRBJ2-7; V gene: TRBV3-1/TRBV3-2; CDR3 protein: CASSPRGDRGSEQYF; CDR3 DNA: TGTGCCAGCAGCCCTCGGGGGGACAGGGGTTCCGAGCAGTACTTC
clone size: NA; D gene: TRBD2; J gene: TRBJ2-7; V gene: TRBV27; CDR3 protein: CASSLSGGLATFGEQYF; CDR3 DNA: TGTGCCAGCAGTCTATCCGGAGGACTAGCGACCTTCGGGGAGCAGTACTTC
clone size: NA; D gene: TRBD2; J gene: TRBJ2-7; V gene: TRBV6-6; CDR3 protein: CASSYAGAGAGEQYF; CDR3 DNA: TGTGCCAGCAGTTACGCCGGAGCGGGGGCGGGGGAGCAGTACTTC
clone size: NA; D gene: TRBD2; J gene: TRBJ2-7; V gene: TRBV27; CDR3 protein: CASSGGLPNNEQYF; CDR3 DNA: TGTGCCAGCAGTGGGGGACTACCAAATAACGAGCAGTACTTC
clone size: NA; D gene: NA; J gene: TRBJ1-1; V gene: TRBV11-2; CDR3 protein: CASSPVEYSGRGTEAFF; CDR3 DNA: TGTGCCAGCAGCCCGGTAGAGTACAGCGGCAGGGGCACTGAAGCTTTCTTT
clone size: medium-sized; D gene: TRBD2; J gene: TRBJ2-3; V gene: TRBV6-2/TRBV6-3; CDR3 protein: CASSYGTSGRYTDTQYF; CDR3 DNA: TGTGCCAGCAGTTACGGGACTAGCGGGAGGTACACAGATACGCAGTATTTT
clone size: NA; D gene: NA; J gene: TRBJ1-1; V gene: TRBV5-1; CDR3 protein: CASSQDMNTEAFF; CDR3 DNA: TGCGCCAGCAGCCAGGACATGAACACTGAAGCTTTCTTT
clone size: NA; D gene: TRBD2; J gene: TRBJ2-7; V gene: TRBV9; CDR3 protein: CASSPIAGPYEQYF; CDR3 DNA: TGTGCCAGCAGCCCCATAGCGGGGCCATACGAGCAGTACTTC
clone size: NA; D gene: NA; J gene: TRBJ2-6; V gene: TRBV4-2; CDR3 protein: CASSSYRVVGANVLTF; CDR3 DNA: TGTGCCAGCAGCAGCTACAGGGTTGTGGGGGCCAACGTCCTGACTTTC
clone size: few; D gene: TRBD2; J gene: TRBJ2-7; V gene: TRBV6-2/TRBV6-3; CDR3 protein: CASSFASGRAYRQYF; CDR3 DNA: TGTGCCAGCAGTTTCGCGAGCGGGAGGGCCTACCGGCAGTACTTC
clone size: NA; D gene: TRBD2; J gene: TRBJ2-1; V gene: TRBV28; CDR3 protein: CASSPTSRFYNEQFF; CDR3 DNA: TGTGCCAGCAGTCCGACTAGCAGGTTTTACAATGAGCAGTTCTTC